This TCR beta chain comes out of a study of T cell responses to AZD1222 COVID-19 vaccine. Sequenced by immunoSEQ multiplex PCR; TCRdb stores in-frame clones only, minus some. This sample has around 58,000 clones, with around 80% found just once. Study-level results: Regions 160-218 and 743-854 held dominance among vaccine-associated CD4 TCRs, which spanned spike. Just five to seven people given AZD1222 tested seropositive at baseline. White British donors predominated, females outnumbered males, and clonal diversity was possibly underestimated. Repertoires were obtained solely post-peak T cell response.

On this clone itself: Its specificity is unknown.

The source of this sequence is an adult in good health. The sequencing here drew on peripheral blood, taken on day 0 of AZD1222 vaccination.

CDR3 in DNA: TGTGCCTGGAGTGGGACAGGCTACGAGCAGTACTTC. Amino acids: CAWSGTGYEQYF. This chain links TRBV30 with TRBJ2-7; 7 bases line up with TRBD1. This CDR3 has 12 residues. Trimming took 1 base from V and 3 from J; bases not matched to a gene: 0. Germline lookup yields CDR1 GTSNPN and CDR2 SVGIG (reference sequence).